Listed here is a single TCR beta chain. The entry originates in a study of OX40 agonist ivuxolimab in advanced cancers. About the study: Those treated in dose escalation had hepatocellular carcinoma, melanoma, renal cell cancer or head and neck cancer. At 82.7% male, the cohort had a mean age of about 60 years, ranging from roughly 20 to 85.

Per germline, CDR1 SNHLY and CDR2 FYNNEI. The CDR3 totals 14 residues. V was clipped by 0 bases and J by 2 bases, with 8 bases between them. Assay used: immunoSEQ multiplex PCR; TCRdb lists only in-frame clones, some missing. Seen here are tens of thousands of clones, 83% observed once, and the top ten hold approximately 53%. This chain uses TRBV2 with TRBJ2-7; D is ambiguous. This clonotype originated in an adult with an advanced solid tumor such as melanoma, head and neck, liver or kidney cancer. Sequences were derived from CD4+ or CD8+ T cells sorted from blood, sampled in a trial of the OX40 agonist ivuxolimab. The CDR3 reads CASSEAVRAYEQYF. Here the CDR3 DNA reads TGTGCCAGCAGTGAAGCTGTCCGGGCCTACGAGCAGTACTTC.